A single sample gave rise to the 23 T cell receptor beta chains below, sequenced in a study of T cells after yellow fever vaccination (dated 2019 in TCRdb). The sample's treatment or condition, from its label and the paper: live attenuated yellow fever vaccine strain. The method behind the library was 5' RACE. Reads for this sample came from an Illumina NovaSeq 6000. TCRdb passed the public sequencing reads through fastp at Q25 and MiXCR, retaining productive beta sequences. Every entry covers one CDR3 protein and lists the most common genes and DNA from its rows. Counted in this sample were 250,000 to 400,000 distinct CDR3 sequences; approximately 4% of them appeared once. Approximately 19% of the sample is in the top ten clones. The sequencing used PBMCs, collected 15 days after the yellow fever booster vaccination. Source of these receptors: a man aged 18 to 29 who received the YFV17D yellow fever vaccine.

This clonotype was seen more than once but under ten times. The rearrangement joins TRBV3-1 to TRBJ2-3; no clear D. The CDR3 has 13 residues. Trimming removed 0 bases at V and 7 bases at J, with 8 bases between. Germline lookup yields CDR1 LGHDT and CDR2 YNNKEL (reference sequence). The CDR3 nucleotides read TGTGCCAGCAGCCAAGATCACCTGCATACGCAGTATTTT. This translates into CASSQDHLHTQYF.

This clonotype was detected ten times or more. The junction shows a germline mismatch at one end, possibly a read error. The chain's CDR3 is CASRPNTAGLTNF. CDR3 nucleotides: TGTGCCAGCAGGCCAAATACCGCGGGACTAACCAATTTT. This chain links TRBV7-2 with TRBJ1-3, with a weak D call TRBD1 (5 bases). Looked up from germline, CDR1 is SGHTA and CDR2 is FQGNSA. The CDR3 consists of 13 residues.

Of note for this clonotype: The junction differs from germline at one of its ends, possibly a read error. CDR3 protein: CASSFGSCNEQFF. The CDR3 DNA sequence: TGTGCCAGCAGCTTTGGCTCCTGCAATGAGCAGTTCTTC. The chain has TRBV7-8 and TRBJ2-1; D remains ambiguous. Germline values: CDR1 SGHVS, CDR2 FQNEAQ. The CDR3 covers 13 residues.

CDR3 residues: CASSQVVGGQGTPATDTQYF. In DNA form, the CDR3 reads TGTGCCAGCAGCCAGGTCGTTGGAGGGCAGGGGACCCCAGCCACAGATACGCAGTATTTT. The chain couples TRBV11-2 to TRBJ2-3; D may be TRBD1 or TRBD2 (6 bases each). CDR1 SGHAT and CDR2 FQNNGV come from the germline V gene. Trimming removed 5 bases at V and 2 bases at J, with 29 bases between. CDR3 size: 20 residues.

This clonotype has a count of ten or more. The chain is built from TRBV6-6 and TRBJ2-4; a possible D gene is TRBD2 (5 bases). The germline V gene has CDR1 MNHNY and CDR2 SVGAGI (reference sequence). There are 16 residues in the CDR3. Between the trimmed V and J ends, which lost 6 bases and 0 bases, there was a span of 15 bases. This CDR3 is CASRSREGLAKNIQYF. The CDR3 DNA sequence: TGTGCCAGCAGATCGCGCGAGGGTTTAGCCAAAAACATTCAGTACTTC.

The chain carries TRBV5-1 and TRBJ2-1; 7 nucleotides align to TRBD1. J lost 11 bases, V lost 5 bases, and 7 bases had no gene match. This CDR3 is 12 amino acids long. Per the germline V gene, CDR1 is SGHRS and CDR2 is YFSETQ. The CDR3 nucleotides are TGCGCCAGCAGGAACAGGGGACCGAAGCAGTTCTTC. Protein sequence: CASRNRGPKQFF.

The genes are TRBV4-2 and TRBJ2-7; D possibly corresponds to TRBD2 (7 bases). This CDR3 is built from 13 residues. Germline CDR1 and CDR2: LGHNA and YNFKEQ. V lost 0 bases, J lost 9 bases, and 12 bases lay in between. The CDR3 protein is CASSQDNRGAQYF. CDR3 in DNA: TGTGCCAGCAGCCAAGATAACCGGGGGGCGCAGTACTTC.

This clonotype was recorded at least ten times. The chain combines TRBV18 with TRBJ2-7, with a weak D call TRBD1 (6 bases). The V gene's germline CDR1 is KGHSH and CDR2 LQKENI. The CDR3 runs 12 residues. V lost 3 bases and J 6 bases, leaving 9 bases between the germline ends. The CDR3 DNA is TGTGCCAGCTCACCCCAGGGGACCGAGCAGTACTTC. Amino acids: CASSPQGTEQYF.

This clonotype was seen at least ten times. The CDR3 region is CASSTLPSGYEQYF. CDR3 nucleotide sequence: TGCGCCAGCAGCACCCTACCTTCAGGGTACGAGCAGTACTTC. The gene calls are TRBV5-1 and TRBJ2-7, with a possible D match to TRBD1 (5 bases). The CDR3 contains 14 residues. Trimming left V 4 bases short and J 4 bases short, with 15 bases between. Germline V gives CDR1 SGHRS, CDR2 YFSETQ.

The rearrangement uses TRBV27 and TRBJ1-4; weak D call: TRBD1 (5 bases). The CDR3 totals 15 residues. V lost 6 bases to trimming and J lost 3 bases, with 14 bases between them. Germline values: CDR1 MNHEY, CDR2 SMNVEV (reference sequence). The CDR3 here is CASRGGVGSNEKLFF. The CDR3 DNA follows: TGTGCCAGCAGGGGGGGGGTTGGGTCTAATGAAAAACTGTTTTTT.

This clonotype showed up many times. The chain employs TRBV12-3 or TRBV12-4 and TRBJ1-1; unclear D gene. The length of the CDR3 is 14 residues. Trimming removed 7 bases from V and 7 bases from J, with 19 bases in between. The CDR3 sequence is CASKGWSWNYEAFF. In DNA, the CDR3 is TGTGCCAGCAAAGGTTGGAGCTGGAACTATGAAGCTTTCTTT.

This clonotype came up many times. The chain carries TRBV24-1 and TRBJ2-1; 12 nucleotides line up with TRBD2. Germline lookup yields CDR1 KGHDR and CDR2 SFDVKD. With 4 bases clipped from V and 5 bases from J, the junction kept 8 bases outside the gene matches. CDR3 size: 17 residues. CDR3 nucleotide sequence: TGTGCCACCAGTGACATCCGCCTAGCGGGGGGGGACAATGAGCAGTTCTTC. Protein: CATSDIRLAGGDNEQFF.

V gene TRBV30 combines with J gene TRBJ2-7; D unresolved. The CDR3 loop spans 12 amino acids. Germline CDR1 is GTSNPN and CDR2 is SVGIG (reference sequence). V lost 5 bases and J 2 bases, leaving 10 bases between the germline ends. The CDR3 DNA is TGTGCCTGGTTCTCCGGCGCCTACGAGCAGTACTTC. Residues: CAWFSGAYEQYF. The full variable domain, rest sourced from reference TRBV30 and TRBJ2-7, is SQTIHQWPATLVQPVGSPLSLECTVEGTSNPNLYWYRQAAGRGLQLLFYSVGIGQISSEVPQNLSASRPQDRQFILSSKKLLLSDSGFYLCAWFSGAYEQYFGPGTRLTVT.

The chain combines TRBV11-2 with TRBJ1-5, with D possibly TRBD1 on 6 matching bases. Germline loops: CDR1 SGHAT, CDR2 FQNNGV. The CDR3 sequence is 14 residues long. V was shortened by 6 bases and J by 1 base, with 10 bases between the two germline ends. This chain's CDR3 is CASRSGHSNQPQHF. CDR3 in DNA: TGTGCCAGCAGGTCGGGACACAGCAATCAGCCCCAGCATTTT.

Ten or more counts support this clonotype. The rearrangement links TRBV5-1 to TRBJ2-3, with D perhaps matching TRBD2 (5 bases). Trimming stripped 4 bases from V and 7 bases from J, with 10 bases between. The CDR3 loop spans 12 amino acids. Per germline, CDR1 SGHRS and CDR2 YFSETQ. The CDR3 DNA reads as TGCGCCAGCAGCCAGGAGGAAAATACGCAGTATTTT. This encodes CASSQEENTQYF.

This clonotype was seen ten or more times. The chain combines TRBV14 with TRBJ1-1, with D hard to call. The V gene's germline CDR1 is SGHDN and CDR2 FVKESK. Trimming took off 7 bases at V and 5 bases at J, with 14 bases between the two ends. This CDR3 region has 13 residues. CDR3 DNA sequence: TGTGCCAGCACCAGAGGGAGCGGGACTGAAGCTTTCTTT. It codes for CASTRGSGTEAFF.

This clonotype has ten or more counts. The V gene is TRBV4-3, the J gene TRBJ2-2, with unresolved D. V lost 1 base, J lost 4 bases, and 13 bases lay in between. Germline V gene lookup returns CDR1 LGHNA and CDR2 YSLEER. The CDR3 is 16 amino acids. CDR3: CASSQVLAGPTGELFF. The CDR3 DNA sequence: TGCGCCAGCAGCCAAGTCCTGGCAGGACCCACCGGGGAGCTGTTTTTT.

In this sample, this clonotype turned up many times. The chain recombines TRBV5-1 with TRBJ2-1; possible D gene TRBD2, 5 bases. Germline lookup yields CDR1 SGHRS and CDR2 YFSETQ. The germline V and J ends were trimmed by 4 bases and 2 bases, with 13 bases remaining between them. The CDR3 totals 15 residues. The CDR3 sequence: CASSQSGSTYNEQFF. CDR3 nucleotides: TGCGCCAGCAGCCAGTCGGGATCTACCTACAATGAGCAGTTCTTC.

In its sample, this clonotype was seen many times. V and J are TRBV2 and TRBJ1-1, with 11 bases that match TRBD1. The CDR3 covers 14 residues. Germline CDR1 is SNHLY and CDR2 is FYNNEI. V lost 6 bases, J lost 7 bases, and 7 bases stayed unmatched. The CDR3 sequence: CASRAGTGGHEAFF. The CDR3 nucleotides read TGTGCCAGCAGGGCCGGGACAGGGGGACATGAAGCTTTCTTT.

This chain's CDR3 is CASSHGTGSSNTEAFF. DNA of the CDR3: TGTGCCAGCTCCCACGGGACAGGGAGTTCGAACACTGAAGCTTTCTTT. The chain carries TRBV18 and TRBJ1-1, with TRBD1 matching 9 bases. Germline loops: CDR1 KGHSH, CDR2 LQKENI. With 6 bases clipped from V and 1 base from J, the junction kept 9 bases outside the gene matches. CDR3 length: 16 amino acids.

The chain links TRBV7-9 to TRBJ2-2; D is unresolved. CDR3 length: 14 residues. Germline lookup yields CDR1 SEHNR and CDR2 FQNEAQ (reference sequence). Trimming pared 2 bases from V and 4 bases from J, leaving 8 bases between. The chain's CDR3 is CASSLYQVTGELFF. For the CDR3, the DNA is TGTGCCAGCAGCTTATATCAGGTCACCGGGGAGCTGTTTTTT.

This clonotype was seen ten or more times. This chain uses TRBV11-2 with TRBJ2-1; D gene ambiguous. CDR3 length equals 13 residues. Per germline, CDR1 SGHAT and CDR2 FQNNGV. Trimming shortened V by 0 bases and J by 9 bases, and 9 bases separated the two germline ends. The CDR3 spells CASSLDVSGEQFF. CDR3 DNA sequence: TGTGCCAGCAGCTTAGATGTCTCGGGTGAGCAGTTCTTC.

This clonotype has ten or more counts. V is TRBV27 and J is TRBJ1-3; no reliable D call. Germline CDR1 is MNHEY and CDR2 is SMNVEV (reference sequence). This CDR3 has 16 amino acids. Trimming removed 4 bases from V and 0 bases from J, with 13 bases in between. CDR3 residues: CASSYAPGFSGNTIYF. The DNA for the CDR3 is TGTGCCAGCAGTTACGCGCCGGGCTTCTCTGGAAACACCATATATTTT.